These 22 T cell receptor beta chains came from one sample sequenced in a study of control samples from healthy donors and cancer patients. TCRdb's copy holds only in-frame clones and misses some; the assay was immunoSEQ multiplex PCR. The sample carries 80,000 or so clones, roughly nine tenths recorded once. The sequencing input was blood. The receptors originated from a man in his fifties in good health.

This rearrangement joins TRBV27 to TRBJ2-7; D call uncertain. This CDR3 has 14 residues. Germline CDR1 MNHEY, CDR2 SMNVEV (reference sequence). V shed 3 bases and J shed 3 bases, with 12 bases lying between them. CDR3: CASSFAMDVYEQYF. DNA for the CDR3: TGTGCCAGCAGTTTCGCCATGGATGTCTACGAGCAGTACTTC.

This clone has a single count. This chain connects TRBV9 to TRBJ1-1; D might be TRBD1 (6 bases). The CDR3 is 14 amino acids. Per the germline V gene, CDR1 is SGDLS and CDR2 is YYNGEE. V lost 2 bases to trimming and J lost 7 bases, with 15 bases between them. DNA for the CDR3: TGTGCCAGCAGCGTTTCGACAGGCCCCTTTGAAGCTTTCTTT. Encoded protein: CASSVSTGPFEAFF. Combining the CDR3 with reference TRBV9 and TRBJ1-1 gives the whole variable domain DSGVTQTPKHLITATGQRVTLRCSPRSGDLSVYWYQQSLDQGLQFLIQYYNGEERAKGNILERFSAQQFPDLHSELNLSSLELGDSALYFCASSVSTGPFEAFFGQGTRLTVV.

This rearrangement joins TRBV7-2 to TRBJ1-1; D is ambiguous. The germline V gene encodes CDR1 SGHTA and CDR2 FQGNSA. V was clipped by 7 bases and J by 4 bases, with 19 bases between them. The CDR3 runs 15 residues. Here the CDR3 reads CASTYRTGLVTEAFF. The CDR3 DNA follows: TGTGCCAGCACCTATAGGACTGGGCTGGTCACTGAAGCTTTCTTT.

The chain uses TRBV4-1 and TRBJ1-2, with D possibly matching TRBD1 (5 bases). Trimming removed 4 bases at V and 1 base at J, with 16 bases between. This CDR3 contains 16 residues. Germline V gene lookup returns CDR1 MGHRA and CDR2 YSYEKL. In nucleotides, the CDR3 is TGCGCCAGCAGCCCTCCCGTCAGGGACTTTAACTATGGCTACACCTTC. This encodes CASSPPVRDFNYGYTF.

The chain joins TRBV7-6 to TRBJ1-1; TRBD1 might be the D (6 bases). Trimming stripped 4 bases from V and 4 bases from J, with 10 bases between. CDR1 and CDR2 (germline): SGHVS, FNYEAQ. CDR3 length: 13 residues. The chain's CDR3 is CASSSTGTTEAFF. The CDR3 coding sequence is TGTGCCAGCAGCTCCACAGGGACCACTGAAGCTTTCTTT. Full variable domain (outside the CDR3, taken from reference TRBV7-6 and TRBJ1-1): GAGVSQSPRYKVTKRGQDVALRCDPISGHVSLYWYRQALGQGPEFLTYFNYEAQQDKSGLPNDRFSAERPEGSISTLTIQRTEQRDSAMYRCASSSTGTTEAFFGQGTRLTVV.

The V and J genes are TRBV24-1 and TRBJ2-1, with 11 bases matching TRBD1. V trimming: 1 base; J trimming: 4 bases; junction bases outside the gene matches: 2. The CDR3 sequence is 16 residues long. CDR1 and CDR2 (germline): KGHDR, SFDVKD. The CDR3 here is CATSDFGQGAYNEQFF. In DNA, the CDR3 is TGTGCCACCAGTGATTTCGGACAGGGGGCGTACAATGAGCAGTTCTTC.

A note on this clone: Other DNA sequences of this sample code for an identical CDR3. The rearrangement uses TRBV19 and TRBJ1-1; possible D gene TRBD1, 5 bases. Germline assignment: CDR1 LNHDA and CDR2 SQIVND (reference sequence). Trimming stripped 3 bases from V and 1 base from J, with 9 bases between. The CDR3 sequence is 14 residues long. The CDR3 is CASSMGRKNTEAFF. CDR3 coding DNA: TGTGCCAGTAGTATGGGGCGGAAGAACACTGAAGCTTTCTTT.

The chain uses TRBV5-1 and TRBJ1-3; no definite D call. CDR3 length equals 16 residues. Germline V CDR1 and CDR2: SGHRS, YFSETQ. The germline V and J ends were trimmed by 0 bases and 3 bases, with 13 bases remaining between them. CDR3 sequence: CASSLGDAAVGNTIYF. Here the CDR3 DNA reads TGCGCCAGCAGCTTGGGCGACGCAGCTGTTGGAAACACCATATATTTT. The variable domain in full, with the rest retrieved from reference TRBV5-1 and TRBJ1-3, is KAGVTQTPRYLIKTRGQQVTLSCSPISGHRSVSWYQQTPGQGLQFLFEYFSETQRNKGNFPGRFSGRQFSNSRSEMNVSTLELGDSALYLCASSLGDAAVGNTIYFGEGSWLTVV.

The chain employs TRBV14 and TRBJ2-6, with D possibly TRBD1 on 6 matching bases. Per germline, CDR1 SGHDN and CDR2 FVKESK. The CDR3 spans 18 residues. Between the trimmed V and J ends, which lost 5 bases and 0 bases, there was a span of 17 bases. The CDR3 DNA reads as TGTGCCAGCAGCGTAAGAGGGTTCAGGGGCTCTGGGGCCAACGTCCTGACTTTC. Amino acid sequence: CASSVRGFRGSGANVLTF.

This clone has a handful of counts. This rearrangement joins TRBV5-1 to TRBJ2-3; perhaps TRBD2 as D (8 bases). CDR1 and CDR2 (germline): SGHRS, YFSETQ. V was pared by 2 bases and J by 2 bases, with 18 bases between. CDR3 length equals 17 residues. The CDR3, as DNA: TGCGCCAGCAGCTTCGGAAGCGGGGGACAGTACACAGATACGCAGTATTTT. Translating gives CASSFGSGGQYTDTQYF.

The J gene is TRBJ2-7, the V gene TRBV4-3; possibly TRBD1 or TRBD2 for D (6 bases each). The CDR3 length is 16 residues. Trimming cost V 2 bases and J 2 bases, with 16 bases left between them. From germline, CDR1 is LGHNA and CDR2 YSLEER. Here the CDR3 reads CASSQYTGRDPYEQYF. CDR3 DNA: TGCGCCAGCAGCCAATACACAGGGCGGGATCCCTACGAGCAGTACTTC.

This clone was seen once. The V call is TRBV6-1, the J call TRBJ1-2; tentative D call: TRBD1 (6 bases). The CDR3 length is 12 residues. The ends were cut back, 2 bases at V and 7 bases at J, with 8 bases in the middle. Germline assignment: CDR1 MNHNS and CDR2 SASEGT. The CDR3, as DNA: TGTGCCAGCAGTGAAAGGGGGATTGGCTACACCTTC. Its translation is CASSERGIGYTF.

The chain has TRBV11-2 and TRBJ2-1; D ambiguous. Germline CDR1 is SGHAT and CDR2 is FQNNGV. CDR3 length: 14 residues. The V end lost 5 bases, the J end lost 8 bases, and 16 bases lay between the germline ends. The chain's CDR3 is CASSHPGGRDEQFF. CDR3 DNA: TGTGCCAGCAGCCATCCTGGCGGAAGGGATGAGCAGTTCTTC.

This clone was found once. The V gene is TRBV7-2, the J gene TRBJ1-1, with D possibly being TRBD1 (5 bases). Deletions cut 1 base from V and 7 bases from J, with 10 bases between. CDR1 and CDR2 from the germline V gene are SGHTA and FQGNSA. The CDR3 loop spans 13 amino acids. CDR3 sequence: CASSLGPRVEAFF. The CDR3 region has the DNA TGTGCCAGCAGCTTAGGTCCCAGGGTTGAAGCTTTCTTT.

The chain couples TRBV7-9 to TRBJ1-5; D possibly corresponds to TRBD1 (5 bases). V lost 1 base to trimming and J lost 7 bases, with 8 bases between them. The germline V gene encodes CDR1 SEHNR and CDR2 FQNEAQ (reference sequence). This CDR3 comprises 13 residues. CDR3 residues: CASSLEAGQPQHF. CDR3 bases: TGTGCCAGCAGCTTAGAAGCAGGGCAGCCCCAGCATTTT.

The J gene is TRBJ2-2, the V gene TRBV5-1; TRBD2 matches 9 bases. The germline V gene encodes CDR1 SGHRS and CDR2 YFSETQ. The CDR3 is 16 amino acids. J was trimmed by 6 bases and V by 1 base; bases with no gene match: 7. The CDR3 region is CASSLRASGAPGELFF. The CDR3 DNA is TGCGCCAGCAGCTTGAGGGCTAGCGGGGCTCCCGGGGAGCTGTTTTTT. Full variable domain (rest looked up from reference TRBV5-1 and TRBJ2-2): KAGVTQTPRYLIKTRGQQVTLSCSPISGHRSVSWYQQTPGQGLQFLFEYFSETQRNKGNFPGRFSGRQFSNSRSEMNVSTLELGDSALYLCASSLRASGAPGELFFGEGSRLTVL.

The V and J genes are TRBV19 and TRBJ1-1, with D perhaps TRBD1 (6 bases). CDR1 LNHDA and CDR2 SQIVND come from the germline V gene (reference sequence). This CDR3 region has 13 residues. V was clipped by 7 bases and J by 5 bases, with 14 bases between them. The CDR3 loop is CASTPQGITEAFF. The CDR3 DNA reads TGTGCCAGTACGCCACAGGGAATAACTGAAGCTTTCTTT.

The V gene is TRBV5-1, the J gene TRBJ1-5; D gene uncertain. This CDR3 is 15 amino acids long. Germline V gene data show CDR1 as SGHRS and CDR2 as YFSETQ. The V end lost 0 bases, the J end lost 5 bases, and 12 bases lay between the germline ends. CDR3 amino acids: CASSLEGRPDQPQHF. The DNA for the CDR3 is TGCGCCAGCAGCTTGGAGGGCAGGCCCGATCAGCCCCAGCATTTT.

The J gene is TRBJ1-2, the V gene TRBV19; D may be TRBD1 (5 bases). The ends were cut back, 5 bases at V and 2 bases at J, with 15 bases in the middle. Germline V gives CDR1 LNHDA, CDR2 SQIVND (reference sequence). The CDR3 consists of 15 residues. Here the CDR3 reads CASSRRLRDNYGYTF. CDR3 bases: TGTGCCAGTAGTCGTCGACTGAGGGACAACTATGGCTACACCTTC.

This clone was found once. This chain joins TRBV12-3 or TRBV12-4 and TRBJ1-1, with D perhaps matching TRBD1 (5 bases). Trimming left V 2 bases short and J 4 bases short, with 8 bases between. The CDR3 totals 13 residues. The CDR3 here is CASSLWGTTEAFF. DNA of the CDR3: TGTGCCAGCAGTTTATGGGGGACCACTGAAGCTTTCTTT.

The chain recombines TRBV2 with TRBJ2-5; the D gene is possibly TRBD2 (5 bases). Trimming removed 6 bases from V and 5 bases from J, with 10 bases in between. From germline, CDR1 is SNHLY and CDR2 FYNNEI. The CDR3 loop spans 12 amino acids. CDR3 sequence: CASRRDTETQYF. In DNA form, the CDR3 reads TGTGCCAGCAGGAGGGATACGGAGACCCAGTACTTC. Together with reference TRBV2 and TRBJ2-5, the CDR3 gives the full variable domain: EPEVTQTPSHQVTQMGQEVILRCVPISNHLYFYWYRQILGQKVEFLVSFYNNEISEKSEIFDDQFSVERPDGSNFTLKIRSTKLEDSAMYFCASRRDTETQYFGPGTRLLVL.

As DNA, the CDR3 is TGTGCCAGCAGCTTAGGGTCGGGGGGCAAAGCTTTCTTT. This encodes CASSLGSGGKAFF. The J gene is TRBJ1-1, the V gene TRBV7-2, with D perhaps TRBD1 (6 bases). This CDR3 comprises 13 residues. Germline-derived CDR1 and CDR2 are SGHTA and FQGNSA. V was clipped by 1 base and J by 9 bases, with 12 bases between them.